The clone carrying this TCR beta chain was seen a handful of times. The library labeled individual cDNA molecules by adding unique molecular identifiers to them. TCRdb independently ran MiXCR on the RACE reads; one entry per CDR3 protein. The sample contains 340,000 or so distinct CDR3 sequences, under 8% of which appear only once. This sample's time point: patch test 1, 2 weeks after DPC sensitization. As to treatment: therapeutic diphenylcyclopropenone sensitization with weekly scalp DPC. This sample stems from a study of human T cells and chemical hapten exposure. Study background: There were weekly diphenylcyclopropenone doses to the scalp for patients throughout the approximately 24-week study.

CDR3 size: 17 residues. J was trimmed by 2 bases and V by 0 bases; bases with no gene match: 5. CDR1 and CDR2 (germline): SGHVS, FNYEAQ. The chain employs TRBV7-6 and TRBJ2-3, with 10 bases fitting TRBD2. The TCR comes from a woman aged 18 to 35 with alopecia areata. Some clones in this sample may be carry-over from other donors' samples. Sequencing used whole blood, obtained in connection with sensitization to the hapten diphenylcyclopropenone (DPC). CDR3 region: CASSLAERGGFTDTQYF. The CDR3 DNA is TGTGCCAGCAGCTTAGCGGAGCGGGGGGGTTTCACAGATACGCAGTATTTT.